Presented here are 10 T cell receptor beta chains from one specimen sequenced in a study of blood T cells in healthy people across ages. A second roughly 6 to 12 cycle PCR used barcoded and J-beta primers. TCRdb independently ran MiXCR on the 5' RACE reads; one entry per CDR3 protein. Altogether about 1.5 million distinct CDR3 sequences are present, 35% to 45% being singletons, with the ten largest covering just over 4%. Sequenced sample: blood. Receptor source: a woman aged 18-29 years in good health.

This sequence joins TRBV9 and TRBJ2-5; TRBD1 is a possible D gene (7 bases). CDR3 size: 16 residues. Germline CDR1 and CDR2: SGDLS and YYNGEE. Trimming removed 4 bases from V and 1 base from J, with 17 bases in between. The CDR3 spells CASSPGGFDGQETQYF. The CDR3 DNA is TGTGCCAGCAGCCCAGGGGGGTTCGATGGCCAAGAGACCCAGTACTTC.

In its sample, this clonotype was seen a few times. J is TRBJ1-5 and V is TRBV20-1, with unresolved D. V dropped 0 bases and J dropped 9 bases, with 15 bases sitting between them. The V gene's germline CDR1 is DFQATT and CDR2 SNEGSKA (reference sequence). CDR3 size: 14 residues. This CDR3 reads CSARDGRVWGPQHF. The CDR3 DNA sequence: TGCAGTGCTAGAGATGGGCGTGTATGGGGGCCCCAGCATTTT.

This clonotype was found a few times. This sequence joins TRBV29-1 and TRBJ2-5; D unresolved. Germline assignment: CDR1 SQVTM and CDR2 ANQGSEA. CDR3 length: 16 residues. CDR3 protein: CPSGRNASLNQETQYF. In DNA, the CDR3 is TGCCCCTCTGGTAGAAACGCTAGTTTAAACCAAGAGACCCAGTACTTC.

V is TRBV27 and J is TRBJ2-2; D is undetermined. Trimming left V 6 bases short and J 1 base short, with 6 bases between. Germline V gives CDR1 MNHEY, CDR2 SMNVEV (reference sequence). The CDR3 contains 13 residues. The chain's CDR3 is CASRGLNTGELFF. The CDR3 coding sequence is TGTGCCAGCAGAGGTCTGAACACCGGGGAGCTGTTTTTT.

The rearrangement uses TRBV20-1 and TRBJ2-2; D is possibly TRBD1 (5 bases). The CDR3 runs 14 residues. Germline CDR1 and CDR2: DFQATT and SNEGSKA (reference sequence). V dropped 6 bases and J dropped 1 base, with 12 bases sitting between them. This CDR3 is CSASRQGNTGELFF. Written as DNA, the CDR3 is TGCAGTGCCTCCCGGCAGGGGAACACCGGGGAGCTGTTTTTT.

In this sample, this clonotype turned up a few times. The chain couples TRBV29-1 to TRBJ1-2; D is uncertain. Germline V gives CDR1 SQVTM, CDR2 ANQGSEA. With 7 bases removed from V and 7 bases from J, the gap between germline ends came to 22 bases. This CDR3 comprises 14 residues. CDR3 bases: TGCAGCGCCGATCCGGATGCTACCTTGAGTGGCTACACCTTC. It is translated as CSADPDATLSGYTF.

The genes are TRBV12-3 or TRBV12-4 and TRBJ1-5; D is ambiguous. The CDR3 length is 13 residues. Deletions cut 7 bases from V and 1 base from J, with 8 bases between. CDR3 coding DNA: TGTGCCAGCAAGGAGGAAAGCAATCAGCCCCAGCATTTT. Translated, it gives CASKEESNQPQHF.

The chain combines TRBV20-1 with TRBJ2-1; D not certain. Trimming shortened V by 2 bases and J by 4 bases, and 9 bases separated the two germline ends. This CDR3 is built from 13 residues. CDR1 is DFQATT, CDR2 SNEGSKA, per germline (reference sequence). Here the CDR3 DNA reads TGCAGTGCTAGAAAAGGTGGTTACAATGAGCAGTTCTTC. It translates to CSARKGGYNEQFF.

This clonotype was detected only a few times. The chain employs TRBV6-5 and TRBJ1-2, with TRBD1 identical over 8 bases. The CDR3 is made up of 14 amino acids. Germline CDR1 and CDR2: MNHEY and SVGAGI. V lost 5 bases and J lost 8; bases outside the gene matches: 10. CDR3 nucleotides: TGTGCCAGCAGTCCCCGGTGGACAGGGCGCGGCTACACCTTC. It specifies CASSPRWTGRGYTF.

The V gene is TRBV7-2, the J gene TRBJ1-2; D is possibly TRBD1 (5 bases). Germline values: CDR1 SGHTA, CDR2 FQGNSA. Between the trimmed V and J ends, which lost 8 bases and 3 bases, there was a span of 13 bases. This CDR3 comprises 13 residues. This CDR3 is CASAGFIDYGYTF. Here the CDR3 DNA reads TGTGCCAGCGCAGGGTTTATAGACTATGGCTACACCTTC. The entire variable domain, with the rest obtained from reference TRBV7-2 and TRBJ1-2, is as follows: GAGVSQSPSNKVTEKGKDVELRCDPISGHTALYWYRQSLGQGLEFLIYFQGNSAPDKSGLPSDRFSAERTGGSVSTLTIQRTQQEDSAVYLCASAGFIDYGYTFGSGTRLTVV.